The rows below give T cell receptor beta chains drawn from one sample of a study of T cell clonotyping in hematopoietic cell transplantation. Repertoires were generated with immunoSEQ multiplex PCR, while TCRdb's copy carries only in-frame clones and drops some. Counted here are some 15,000 clones, 85% occurring once; the ten biggest clones make up more than 3.5%. The starting material was PBMCs, obtained 100 days after allogeneic stem cell transplant. The receptors stem from a male patient in his sixties who had an allogeneic stem cell transplant from a related donor, so the T cells may come from the graft donor. Some clones in this sample may be carry-over from other donors' samples. CDR3s include the opening cysteine and the closing phenylalanine or tryptophan. Fields, in order: J gene, V gene, D gene, clone size, CDR3 DNA, CDR3 protein. A D gene is named only where the DNA matches it firmly. Size is omitted from some rows. Given values are once, few, many or a class for expanded clones.

J: TRBJ1-2; V: TRBV28; D: TRBD1; size: NA; DNA: TGTGCCAGCAGTCTTACCTCCGGGACAGGGAGCTATGGCTACACCTTC; CDR3: CASSLTSGTGSYGYTF
J: TRBJ2-3; V: TRBV9; D: TRBD2; size: NA; DNA: TGTGCCAGCAGCGTAGGCGGGGGGTTTAGCACAGATACGCAGTATTTT; CDR3: CASSVGGGFSTDTQYF
J: TRBJ1-2; V: TRBV7-9; D: NA; size: NA; DNA: TGTGCCAGCAGCTTAGCCGAGGTGCCCTATGGCTACACCTTC; CDR3: CASSLAEVPYGYTF
J: TRBJ1-5; V: TRBV7-4; D: NA; size: NA; DNA: TGTGCCAGCAGCTTAATGGAATTCAATCAGCCCCAGCATTTT; CDR3: CASSLMEFNQPQHF
J: TRBJ1-2; V: TRBV4-3; D: NA; size: NA; DNA: TGCGCCAGCAGCCAAGATCTTAGGTATGGCTACACCTTC; CDR3: CASSQDLRYGYTF
J: TRBJ1-2; V: TRBV30; D: NA; size: NA; DNA: TGTGCCTGGAGAATCGGGGAGGACTATGGCTACACCTTC; CDR3: CAWRIGEDYGYTF
J: TRBJ1-1; V: TRBV15; D: NA; size: NA; DNA: TGTGCCACCAGCAGACGTCCCCCCAGGGGTGCTGAAGCTTTCTTT; CDR3: CATSRRPPRGAEAFF
J: TRBJ2-3; V: TRBV11-1; D: NA; size: NA; DNA: TGTGCCAGCAGCCCGGACCGCGACACAGATACGCAGTATTTT; CDR3: CASSPDRDTDTQYF
J: TRBJ1-1; V: TRBV28; D: NA; size: few; DNA: TGTGAGAATGGGCGGAACACTGAAGCTTTCTTT; CDR3: CENGRNTEAFF
J: TRBJ1-2; V: TRBV19; D: NA; size: NA; DNA: TGTGCCAGTACGTGGACGAATAACTATGGCTACACCTTC; CDR3: CASTWTNNYGYTF
J: TRBJ1-6; V: TRBV6-4; D: NA; size: NA; DNA: TGTGCCAGCAGTGACTCGAATTTACGGACAGACTATAATTCACCCCTCCACTTT; CDR3: CASSDSNLRTDYNSPLHF
J: TRBJ1-1; V: TRBV27; D: NA; size: NA; DNA: TGTGCCAGCAGTCCCCGCCAGGGAGGCACTGAAGCTTTCTTT; CDR3: CASSPRQGGTEAFF
J: TRBJ1-1; V: TRBV11-2; D: NA; size: few; DNA: TGTGCCAGCAGCTTAGCGCAGGGCTTGAACACTGAAGCTTTCTTT; CDR3: CASSLAQGLNTEAFF
J: TRBJ1-1; V: TRBV7-9; D: NA; size: once; DNA: TGTGCCAGCAGCTCCCAGACAGCGAACACTGAAGCTTTCTTT; CDR3: CASSSQTANTEAFF
J: TRBJ1-4; V: TRBV6-1; D: NA; size: NA; DNA: TGTGCCAGCTCGGACGTGACATCGGGAAAACTGTTTTTT; CDR3: CASSDVTSGKLFF
J: TRBJ1-1; V: TRBV25-1; D: NA; size: NA; DNA: TGTGCCAGCAGTGAGCCAGGGGACATGAACACTGAAGCTTTCTTT; CDR3: CASSEPGDMNTEAFF
J: TRBJ2-7; V: TRBV11-3; D: NA; size: NA; DNA: TGTGCCAGCAGCCTCACTAATCCCTACGAGCAGTACTTC; CDR3: CASSLTNPYEQYF
J: TRBJ1-1; V: TRBV11-3; D: NA; size: NA; DNA: TGTGCCAGCAGCTTAGGTCGGGGGAACACTGAAGCTTTCTTT; CDR3: CASSLGRGNTEAFF
J: TRBJ1-2; V: TRBV28; D: NA; size: NA; DNA: TGTGCCAGCAGTCGAGGGCTTAATGGCTACACCTTC; CDR3: CASSRGLNGYTF
J: TRBJ1-2; V: TRBV5-1; D: TRBD1; size: NA; DNA: TGCGCCAGCAGGCCGACAGGGAACTATGGCTACACCTTC; CDR3: CASRPTGNYGYTF